Listed below are T cell receptor beta chains from one sample, sequenced in a study of molecular identifiers for immune sequencing clone quantification. TCRdb called the PCR reads again in MiXCR, with one record for every CDR3 protein. The sample includes some 680,000 distinct CDR3 sequences, about 25% of them seen just once. Specimen: naive CD8+ T cells from blood, with Jurkat cell RNA spiked in. All receptors come from a human donor in good health. Some libraries in this study had Jurkat cell RNA spiked in. The conserved cysteine and the conserved F or W are not part of the CDR3 here. The order of the fields is V gene, D gene, CDR3 protein. The D gene is left open where the match is weak.

>TRBV4-3|TRBD1
ASSQPGQGKETQY
>TRBV20-1|-
SHTHRLNTEAF
>TRBV7-2|-
ASSSPGSPMYYGYT
>TRBV19|TRBD1
ASSTDRGGQEPQY
>TRBV7-3|-
ASSLNPTTQTGELF
>TRBV7-2|TRBD1
ASSLDRDRSSYEQY
>TRBV30|-
AWSPDGGTEQY
>TRBV20-1|-
SASEIKGRGQETQY
>TRBV30|-
AWSWLANTGELF
>TRBV27|-
ASSSSQGVSYEQY
>TRBV7-9|-
ASSFSSSPTEAF
>TRBV2|TRBD1
ASSEARRDSIAPQH
>TRBV20-1|TRBD2
SARDRAGEVDTQY
>TRBV7-9|-
ASSSLVGDYEQY
>TRBV7-9|TRBD2
ASSLAGGGAEDTQY
>TRBV27|-
ASSPTGSADYEQY
>TRBV12-3/TRBV12-4|-
ASSRGPGPGAEQF
>TRBV4-3|-
ASSQGTGVKETQY
>TRBV6-2/TRBV6-3|-
ASSYSGAATEAF
>TRBV7-9|-
ASSLPTTGANTGELF
>TRBV6-5|-
ASSSSQGTDTQY
>TRBV4-2|-
ASSPSEGPGEETQY
>TRBV29-1|-
SVEGGNEQF
>TRBV19|TRBD1
ASFNRGGELF